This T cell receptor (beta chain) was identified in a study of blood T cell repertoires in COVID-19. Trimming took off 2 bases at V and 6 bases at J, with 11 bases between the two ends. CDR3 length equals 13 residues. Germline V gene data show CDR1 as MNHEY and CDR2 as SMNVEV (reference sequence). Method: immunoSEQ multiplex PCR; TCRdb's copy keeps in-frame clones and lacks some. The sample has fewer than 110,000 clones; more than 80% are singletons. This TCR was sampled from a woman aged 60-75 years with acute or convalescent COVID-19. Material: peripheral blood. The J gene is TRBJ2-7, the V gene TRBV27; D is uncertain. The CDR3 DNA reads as TGTGCCAGCAGTTTAGCGCCTCTGCCCGAGCAGTACTTC. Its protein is CASSLAPLPEQYF.